Described below is a single T cell receptor (beta chain) sequence and its context. This sample was included in a study of blood T cell repertoires in COVID-19. The wider study: Donors in the United States, Italy and Spain gave samples during acute or convalescent COVID-19.

CDR1 and CDR2 (germline): SQVTM, ANQGSEA. Trimming removed 6 bases from V and 3 bases from J; junction bases left unmatched: 7. The CDR3 length is 14 residues. Allocation to cohorts depended on clinical history reported by the participants. Two consecutive negative NP/OP PCR tests, clearance, or resolved symptoms defined Cohort 3 recovery. Method: immunoSEQ multiplex PCR; TCRdb's copy keeps in-frame clones and lacks some. Here the sample spans 200,000 to 250,000 clones, 70% to 85% being singletons. The chain joins TRBV29-1 to TRBJ2-2, with TRBD1 matching 7 bases. Input material: PBMCs or T cells enriched from blood (not recorded which). The origin of this receptor is a man in his sixties who had recovered from COVID-19. For the CDR3, the DNA is TGCAGCGTGACGGGACAGTTTGACACCGGGGAGCTGTTTTTT. This codes for CSVTGQFDTGELFF.